A selection of T cell receptor beta chains follows, all from one sample in a study of identifying expanded T cells in peripheral blood. Clones were sequenced by immunoSEQ multiplex PCR, and TCRdb holds only the in-frame ones, with some missing. This table holds 55,000 to 60,000 clones, roughly 87% found once. Specimen: blood. The receptors were gathered from a person aged 18 to 75 in good health. CDR3s include the opening cysteine and the closing phenylalanine or tryptophan. D genes are given only for firm matches. The size of a clone is reported for some rows only, either as once, few or many, or as a class for expanded clones.

J | D | size | V | length | DNA | CDR3
TRBJ2-5 | - | - | TRBV18 | 13 | TGTGCCAGCTCACCTCTGCCCCAAGAGACCCAGTACTTC | CASSPLPQETQYF
TRBJ1-2 | - | once | TRBV28 | 15 | TGTGCCAGCACTGGTGGGGAGGGGGAAGTTTATGGCTACACCTTC | CASTGGEGEVYGYTF
TRBJ2-7 | TRBD2 | - | TRBV28 | 14 | TGTGCCAGCAGTCCGGGACTAGCGGGATGGGAGCAGTACTTC | CASSPGLAGWEQYF
TRBJ2-1 | - | - | TRBV5-1 | 15 | TGCGCCAGCAGCTCAGGGGGGACTATAGACAATGAGCAGTTCTTC | CASSSGGTIDNEQFF
TRBJ1-5 | TRBD1 | - | TRBV28 | 13 | TGTGCCACCTGGGGACAGTCCAATCAGCCCCAGCATTTT | CATWGQSNQPQHF
TRBJ2-1 | TRBD2 | - | TRBV28 | 15 | TGTGCCAGCAGTTTAGCGGGAGGGCCGTGGAATGAGCAGTTCTTC | CASSLAGGPWNEQFF
TRBJ2-2 | - | once | TRBV28 | 16 | TGTGCCAGCAGTTTGAACACGGACTCGTTTACCGGGGAGCTGTTTTTT | CASSLNTDSFTGELFF
TRBJ2-7 | TRBD2 | - | TRBV7-2 | 15 | TGTGCCAGCAGCCCGCGGACTAGCGGGACGTACGAGCAGTACTTC | CASSPRTSGTYEQYF
TRBJ2-3 | - | once | TRBV29-1 | 11 | TGCAGCGTTGATACCACAGATACGCAGTATTTT | CSVDTTDTQYF
TRBJ1-2 | TRBD1 | - | TRBV4-3 | 17 | TGCGCCAGCAGCCCGTTATTGTGGACAGGGGAAAGCTATGGCTACACCTTC | CASSPLLWTGESYGYTF
TRBJ2-3 | TRBD2 | - | TRBV18 | 15 | TGTGCCAGCGACTCGGGACTAACAAGCACAGATACGCAGTATTTT | CASDSGLTSTDTQYF
TRBJ1-2 | - | - | TRBV7-8 | 15 | TGTGCCAGCAGCTTAGAGTCCGACGGATTGTATGGCTACACCTTC | CASSLESDGLYGYTF
TRBJ1-2 | - | - | TRBV20-1 | 11 | TGCAGTGCTCGAGCAAACTATGGCTACACCTTC | CSARANYGYTF
TRBJ2-2 | - | - | TRBV6-6 | 16 | TGTGCCAGCAGTTACGGAGGAAGCGCGAACACCGGGGAGCTGTTTTTT | CASSYGGSANTGELFF
TRBJ2-2 | - | - | TRBV7-6 | 14 | TGTGCCAGCAGCCCTCGAAGGGGGGCCGGGGAGCTGTTTTTT | CASSPRRGAGELFF
TRBJ1-2 | - | - | TRBV29-1 | 13 | TGCAGCGTTGATCGGGGGGAGAACTATGGCTACACCTTC | CSVDRGENYGYTF
TRBJ2-3 | - | - | TRBV11-2 | 14 | TGTGCCAGCAGCCAGCAAGTACCCACAGATACGCAGTATTTT | CASSQQVPTDTQYF
TRBJ2-1 | - | - | TRBV12-2 | 11 | TGTGCAAGTCGCTCCCCGGGAACGGAGTTCTTC | CASRSPGTEFF
TRBJ2-2 | - | once | TRBV27 | 15 | TGTGCCAGCAGTTTAAGGGCCCTGGTCGCCGGGGAGCTGTTTTTT | CASSLRALVAGELFF
TRBJ1-5 | - | - | TRBV28 | 15 | TGTGCCAGCAGTTTCATTAGGAACGGCAATCAGCCCCAGCATTTT | CASSFIRNGNQPQHF
TRBJ2-3 | - | - | TRBV14 | 15 | TGTGCCAGCAGCCAAGAATGGCTCGACTTCGATACGCAGTATTTT | CASSQEWLDFDTQYF
TRBJ2-5 | - | - | TRBV5-8 | 12 | TGTGCCAGCAGCTTGGTGCAGGATACCCAGTACTTC | CASSLVQDTQYF
TRBJ2-3 | - | - | TRBV19 | 14 | TGTGCCAGTAGTATAAACACGAACACAGATACGCAGTATTTT | CASSINTNTDTQYF
TRBJ1-4 | TRBD1 | once | TRBV28 | 15 | TGTGCCAGCAGTACACCGGGACAGGGCAATGAAAAACTGTTTTTT | CASSTPGQGNEKLFF
TRBJ1-1 | TRBD1 | - | TRBV7-2 | 14 | TGTGCCAGCAGCGTACGACAGGGGATCCCTGAAGCTTTCTTT | CASSVRQGIPEAFF
TRBJ2-3 | - | - | TRBV7-9 | 14 | TGTGCCAGCAGCTTAGGTGGTTACACAGATACGCAGTATTTT | CASSLGGYTDTQYF
TRBJ1-5 | - | - | TRBV23-1 | 13 | TGCGCCAGCAGCACAGGGTTTAATCAGCCCCAGCATTTT | CASSTGFNQPQHF
TRBJ1-4 | TRBD1 | - | TRBV19 | 18 | TGTGCCAGTAGTGAGGGACAGGCCTCTTGGGCAACTAATGAAAAACTGTTTTTT | CASSEGQASWATNEKLFF
TRBJ2-5 | - | - | TRBV7-2 | 13 | TGTGCCAGTGCGTGGGGGCTCGATGAGACCCAGTACTTC | CASAWGLDETQYF
TRBJ1-1 | - | - | TRBV5-6 | 14 | TGTGCCAGCAGCTTGGCCAGATGGTCCTCTGAAGCTTTCTTT | CASSLARWSSEAFF
TRBJ1-4 | - | - | TRBV27 | 14 | TGTGCCAGCAGTTTAGGGGGTACCTATGAAAAACTGTTTTTT | CASSLGGTYEKLFF
TRBJ2-7 | - | few | TRBV10-3 | 11 | TGTGCCATCAGTGAAATGTACGAGCAGTACTTC | CAISEMYEQYF
TRBJ1-4 | - | - | TRBV19 | 14 | TGTGCCAGTAGTATTGGCGGGGATGTCGGAAAACTGTTTTTT | CASSIGGDVGKLFF
TRBJ1-4 | - | once | TRBV7-8 | 14 | TGTGCCAGCAGCCAAAGGGGGGCGGACGAAAAACTGTTTTTT | CASSQRGADEKLFF
TRBJ1-4 | - | once | TRBV2 | 15 | TGTGCCAGCAGGGATCCCGGGACTCATAATGAAAAACTGTTTTTT | CASRDPGTHNEKLFF
TRBJ2-5 | TRBD1 | - | TRBV5-4 | 14 | TGTGCCAGCAGCGGGCGGACAGGGGTAGAGACCCAGTACTTC | CASSGRTGVETQYF
TRBJ2-5 | TRBD1 | - | TRBV6-1 | 14 | TGTGCCAGTAGTCTCCGGGACAGACAAGAGACCCAGTACTTC | CASSLRDRQETQYF
TRBJ2-7 | - | - | TRBV19 | 14 | TGTGCCAGTAAGGGTGTGGGAGCGATCGACGAGCAGTACTTC | CASKGVGAIDEQYF
TRBJ2-3 | TRBD1 | - | TRBV6-1 | 14 | TGTGCCAGCAGGGACAGGCTTGGCACAGATACGCAGTATTTT | CASRDRLGTDTQYF
TRBJ1-2 | - | - | TRBV28 | 12 | TGTGCCACCGCGGACCAATTCTATGGCTACACCTTC | CATADQFYGYTF